This T cell receptor beta chain was sequenced during a study of blood T cell repertoires in COVID-19. Study details: The United States, Italy and Spain supplied acute and convalescent COVID-19 samples.

Using immunoSEQ multiplex PCR, the repertoire was profiled, and TCRdb retains in-frame clones only, with some absent. Here the sample spans 80,000 to 100,000 clones, nearly 90% being singletons. The CDR3 consists of 15 residues. V trimming: 5 bases; J trimming: 1 base; junction bases outside the gene matches: 4. Germline lookup yields CDR1 SGHTA and CDR2 FQGTGA. This rearrangement joins TRBV7-3 to TRBJ2-3; 9 nucleotides line up with TRBD2. Sequencing was carried out using peripheral blood. This TCR was recovered from a man in his sixties or seventies with acute or convalescent COVID-19. The CDR3 sequence is CASSRRTSGTDTQYF. CDR3 DNA sequence: TGTGCCAGCAGCCGCAGGACTAGCGGCACAGATACGCAGTATTTT. Looking up the rest from reference TRBV7-3 and TRBJ2-3 gives the full variable domain: GAGVSQTPSNKVTEKGKYVELRCDPISGHTALYWYRQSLGQGPEFLIYFQGTGAADDSGLPNDRFFAVRPEGSVSTLKIQRTERGDSAVYLCASSRRTSGTDTQYFGPGTRLTVL.